This is a list of T cell receptor beta chains from one sample in a study of T cell responses to AZD1222 COVID-19 vaccine. Clones were read by immunoSEQ multiplex PCR, and TCRdb kept only the in-frame ones, dropping some. This table has some 140,000 clones, more than 80% appearing once. The material sequenced was peripheral blood, taken on day 0 of AZD1222 vaccination. These receptors came from an adult in good health. Each CDR3 is given with its conserved first and last residue. A D gene is named only where the DNA matches it firmly. Size is omitted from some rows. Given values are once, few, many or a class for expanded clones.

TRBV9	.	TRBJ1-6	.	CASSAGPLYNSPLHF	TGTGCCAGCAGCGCGGGACCATTGTATAATTCACCCCTCCACTTT
TRBV19	.	TRBJ1-5	.	CASSIVRTAFNQPQHF	TGTGCCAGTAGTATAGTCCGGACAGCTTTCAATCAGCCCCAGCATTTT
TRBV27	TRBD2	TRBJ2-1	.	CASTISGGINNEQFF	TGTGCCAGCACCATTAGCGGGGGCATTAACAATGAGCAGTTCTTC
TRBV5-5	.	TRBJ1-4	.	CASSLQQSWGEKLFF	TGTGCCAGCAGCTTGCAGCAATCCTGGGGGGAAAAACTGTTTTTT
TRBV2	.	TRBJ2-3	.	CASTTGIRTDTQYF	TGTGCCAGCACCACCGGGATTCGCACAGATACGCAGTATTTT
TRBV5-1	.	TRBJ1-5	.	CASSLTPGADQPQHF	TGCGCCAGCAGCTTGACCCCAGGGGCGGATCAGCCCCAGCATTTT
TRBV7-6	.	TRBJ1-3	few	CASSPDSRGNTIYF	TGTGCCAGCAGCCCGGACAGCAGGGGAAACACCATATATTTT
TRBV5-1	TRBD1	TRBJ1-1	.	CASSQPRQGKNTEAFF	TGCGCCAGCAGCCAGCCGCGACAGGGCAAGAACACTGAAGCTTTCTTT
TRBV5-4	.	TRBJ1-6	few	CASSLITGTGLGPLHF	TGTGCCAGCAGCTTAATAACGGGTACAGGGTTGGGACCCCTCCACTTT
TRBV4-2	.	TRBJ1-5	.	CASSQVLAFNQPQHF	TGTGCCAGCAGCCAAGTCTTGGCTTTCAATCAGCCCCAGCATTTT